The 27 T cell receptor beta chains given below trace back to one sample, sequenced in a study of blood T cells in healthy people across ages. The authors ran a second PCR of 7 to 11 cycles using a sample-barcoded 5' primer and a J-beta primer mix. Each CDR3 protein is one row after TCRdb ran MiXCR on the 5' RACE reads. The data show around 990,000 distinct CDR3 sequences, more than 30% seen once. The sequencing sample was made of blood. These receptors all come from a man younger than 30 in good health.

The V gene is TRBV7-9, the J gene TRBJ2-6, with no clear D. Trimming removed 5 bases from V and 0 bases from J, with 14 bases in between. In germline, CDR1 is SEHNR, CDR2 FQNEAQ (reference sequence). This CDR3 spans 17 amino acids. This chain's CDR3 is CASSNSPTISGANVLTF. The CDR3 region has the DNA TGTGCCAGCAGCAATTCCCCAACGATCTCTGGGGCCAACGTCCTGACTTTC.

The CDR3 sequence is CASSPGVGYNEQFF. CDR3 nucleotide sequence: TGTGCCAGCAGTCCCGGTGTCGGGTACAATGAGCAGTTCTTC. This chain joins TRBV5-6 and TRBJ2-1; D uncertain. CDR3 length: 14 residues. Germline assignment: CDR1 SGHDT and CDR2 YYEEEE. V was trimmed by 5 bases and J by 4 bases, leaving 13 bases between them. Full variable domain (rest looked up from reference TRBV5-6 and TRBJ2-1): DAGVTQSPTHLIKTRGQQVTLRCSPKSGHDTVSWYQQALGQGPQFIFQYYEEEERQRGNFPDRFSGHQFPNYSSELNVNALLLGDSALYLCASSPGVGYNEQFFGPGTRLTVL.

The chain carries TRBV27 and TRBJ2-3; either TRBD1 or TRBD2 may supply D (6 bases each). Germline V gives CDR1 MNHEY, CDR2 SMNVEV (reference sequence). CDR3 length: 16 amino acids. Trimming pared 6 bases from V and 4 bases from J, leaving 20 bases between. The CDR3 sequence is CASRRGDLQRADTQYF. The CDR3 DNA reads as TGTGCCAGCAGGAGGGGGGACTTACAACGAGCAGATACGCAGTATTTT.

This clonotype was detected a few times. The chain joins TRBV25-1 to TRBJ1-1, with 7 bases that match TRBD1. The trim removed 3 bases at V and 1 base at J, leaving 5 bases unmatched. The CDR3 sequence is 15 residues long. Germline values: CDR1 MGHDK, CDR2 SYGVNS. The CDR3: CASSDIRGENTEAFF. In nucleotides, the CDR3 is TGTGCCAGCAGTGATATCAGGGGGGAGAACACTGAAGCTTTCTTT.

The table lists this clonotype with a few counts. The V and J genes are TRBV29-1 and TRBJ2-1; 7 bases agree with TRBD2. J lost 2 bases, V lost 4 bases, and 5 bases had no gene match. This CDR3 is 14 amino acids long. Germline lookup yields CDR1 SQVTM and CDR2 ANQGSEA. This CDR3 is CSVAGGGTYNEQFF. The CDR3 bases are TGCAGCGTTGCTGGGGGGGGAACCTACAATGAGCAGTTCTTC.

V is TRBV4-3 and J is TRBJ2-3, with 7 bases fitting TRBD2. Germline trimming cut 1 base from V and 1 base from J; bases unmatched to any gene: 5. The germline V gene encodes CDR1 LGHNA and CDR2 YSLEER. The CDR3 runs to 16 residues. In nucleotides, the CDR3 is TGCGCCAGCAGCCAAGGAGCGGGGCGGGGCACAGATACGCAGTATTTT. It encodes CASSQGAGRGTDTQYF.

V usage is TRBV20-1 and J usage is TRBJ2-3; TRBD1 matches 10 bases. Per germline, CDR1 DFQATT and CDR2 SNEGSKA (reference sequence). The CDR3 has 14 residues. V lost 6 bases and J lost 3; bases outside the gene matches: 6. CDR3 sequence (DNA): TGCAGTGCCCAGAGGACAGGGGGAACAGATACGCAGTATTTT. This sequence encodes CSAQRTGGTDTQYF.

The V gene is TRBV5-1, the J gene TRBJ1-4; D unresolved. The V gene's germline CDR1 is SGHRS and CDR2 YFSETQ. V dropped 0 bases and J dropped 5 bases, with 8 bases sitting between them. The CDR3 length is 14 residues. The CDR3 DNA is TGCGCCAGCAGCTTGGTCGGGCCGAATGAAAAACTGTTTTTT. Protein sequence: CASSLVGPNEKLFF. Full variable domain (rest looked up from reference TRBV5-1 and TRBJ1-4): KAGVTQTPRYLIKTRGQQVTLSCSPISGHRSVSWYQQTPGQGLQFLFEYFSETQRNKGNFPGRFSGRQFSNSRSEMNVSTLELGDSALYLCASSLVGPNEKLFFGSGTQLSVL.

As to this clonotype: This may stem from a read error, because a much larger clone lies one nucleotide away. This chain connects TRBV11-2 to TRBJ2-5; TRBD2 is a possible D gene (5 bases). The V gene's germline CDR1 is SGHAT and CDR2 FQNNGV. This CDR3 is 15 amino acids long. CDR3 region: CASSLGGKPQEAQYF. CDR3 coding DNA: TGTGCCAGCAGCTTAGGAGGGAAGCCCCAAGAGGCCCAGTACTTC.

The chain joins TRBV3-1 to TRBJ2-1; D possibly matches TRBD1 or TRBD2 (5 bases each). From germline, CDR1 is LGHDT and CDR2 YNNKEL (reference sequence). The ends were cut back, 4 bases at V and 5 bases at J, with 15 bases in the middle. The CDR3 runs 15 residues. DNA of the CDR3: TGTGCCAGCAGCCTGGGGCGGGTAGAGAACAATGAGCAGTTCTTC. Its protein is CASSLGRVENNEQFF.

V gene TRBV4-2 combines with J gene TRBJ2-6; D is undetermined. V was clipped by 8 bases and J by 2 bases, with 13 bases between them. Germline lookup yields CDR1 LGHNA and CDR2 YNFKEQ. The CDR3 totals 15 residues. The CDR3 nucleotides are TGTGCCAGCCAGCCGGATTCTACTGGGGCCAACGTCCTGACTTTC. Amino acids: CASQPDSTGANVLTF.

This clonotype was detected a few times. J is TRBJ1-1 and V is TRBV29-1; possibly TRBD1 for D (5 bases). Trimming pared 5 bases from V and 1 base from J, leaving 14 bases between. The CDR3 is 14 residues long. Germline CDR1 is SQVTM and CDR2 is ANQGSEA. The CDR3 here is CSVSGLIGNTEAFF. In DNA form, the CDR3 reads TGCAGCGTTTCGGGACTCATAGGGAACACTGAAGCTTTCTTT.

In its sample, this clonotype was seen a few times. In DNA form, the CDR3 reads TGCAGCGTGCAGCAGGGAGGGGGCACTGAAGCTTTCTTT. It specifies CSVQQGGGTEAFF. The rearrangement joins TRBV29-1 to TRBJ1-1, with a possible D match to TRBD1 (6 bases). CDR1 is SQVTM and CDR2 is ANQGSEA in the germline V gene. This CDR3 is 13 amino acids long. V was shortened by 6 bases and J by 4 bases, with 15 bases between the two germline ends.

The CDR3 sequence: CASSSDRKAFF. CDR3 bases: TGTGCCAGCAGCAGCGACAGGAAAGCTTTCTTT. This chain joins TRBV6-6 and TRBJ1-1, with a possible D match to TRBD1 (6 bases). The V gene lost 6 bases and the J gene lost 9 bases, with 11 bases spanning the gap. CDR1 is MNHNY and CDR2 is SVGAGI in the germline V gene (reference sequence). The CDR3 is made up of 11 amino acids.

V is TRBV25-1 and J is TRBJ2-1, with D tentatively TRBD2 (5 bases). The germline gives CDR1 MGHDK, CDR2 SYGVNS. V lost 1 base and J lost 5, with 15 bases in between. The CDR3 is 16 amino acids. CDR3 region: CASSEFSGNGNNEQFF. The CDR3 nucleotides are TGTGCCAGCAGTGAATTCTCGGGAAATGGGAACAATGAGCAGTTCTTC. The entire variable domain, with the rest obtained from reference TRBV25-1 and TRBJ2-1, is as follows: EADIYQTPRYLVIGTGKKITLECSQTMGHDKMYWYQQDPGMELHLIHYSYGVNSTEKGDLSSESTVSRIRTEHFPLTLESARPSHTSQYLCASSEFSGNGNNEQFFGPGTRLTVL.

This sequence joins TRBV12-3 or TRBV12-4 and TRBJ1-1; 7 bases line up with TRBD1. Trimming at V came to 2 bases and at J to 7 bases, leaving 4 bases not matched to a gene. This CDR3 is 13 amino acids long. The CDR3 bases are TGTGCCAGCAGTTTAAGGGGGCGCCATGAAGCTTTCTTT. Protein product: CASSLRGRHEAFF.

A few counts support this clonotype. The chain couples TRBV12-3 or TRBV12-4 to TRBJ2-5, with D possibly being TRBD1 (6 bases). With 5 bases removed from V and 3 bases from J, the gap between germline ends came to 13 bases. CDR3 length: 14 amino acids. CDR3 protein: CASSPGYREETQYF. As DNA, the CDR3 is TGTGCCAGCAGTCCTGGGTACAGGGAAGAGACCCAGTACTTC.

This clonotype was counted many times. The gene calls are TRBV25-1 and TRBJ2-1; D unclear. Germline V CDR1 and CDR2: MGHDK, SYGVNS. V was trimmed by 3 bases and J by 13 bases, leaving 7 bases between them. This CDR3 has 10 amino acids. CDR3 nucleotide sequence: TGTGCCAGCAGTGAGGCGGTTCAGTTCTTC. As protein: CASSEAVQFF.

This clonotype occurred a few times. This chain connects TRBV28 to TRBJ1-5, with D perhaps TRBD1 (5 bases). The CDR3 totals 13 residues. The germline V and J ends were trimmed by 6 bases and 3 bases, with 9 bases remaining between them. CDR1 and CDR2 (germline): MDHEN, SYDVKM. The CDR3 reads CASSRVTNQPQHF. CDR3 nucleotides: TGTGCCAGCAGCAGGGTCACCAATCAGCCCCAGCATTTT.

This chain uses TRBV28 with TRBJ2-1; 9 nucleotides align to TRBD1. Trimming at V came to 10 bases and at J to 0 bases, leaving 16 bases not matched to a gene. Germline CDR1 is MDHEN and CDR2 is SYDVKM. This CDR3 is built from 18 residues. The CDR3 region is CAIIGYRGQLSSYNEQFF. CDR3 bases: TGTGCCATCATCGGATACAGGGGGCAACTGAGCTCCTACAATGAGCAGTTCTTC.

This rearrangement joins TRBV7-9 to TRBJ2-5, with D possibly TRBD1 on 6 matching bases. The V and J ends lost 3 bases and 3 bases respectively, with 11 bases between them. The germline V gene has CDR1 SEHNR and CDR2 FQNEAQ (reference sequence). This CDR3 has 14 residues. CDR3: CASSFSTGKETQYF. CDR3 coding DNA: TGTGCCAGCAGCTTTTCTACAGGGAAAGAGACCCAGTACTTC. Looking up the rest from reference TRBV7-9 and TRBJ2-5 gives the full variable domain: DTGVSQNPRHKITKRGQNVTFRCDPISEHNRLYWYRQTLGQGPEFLTYFQNEAQLEKSRLLSDRFSAERPKGSFSTLEIQRTEQGDSAMYLCASSFSTGKETQYFGPGTRLLVL.

This clonotype has more than one count but fewer than ten. The chain is built from TRBV9 and TRBJ1-6, with D hard to call. CDR3 length equals 17 residues. Germline V gene data show CDR1 as SGDLS and CDR2 as YYNGEE. V was cut by 4 bases and J by 0 bases, with 14 bases left in between. The CDR3 nucleotides are TGTGCCAGCAGCAGAGATGGAGGGAGCTCCTATAATTCACCCCTCCACTTT. Encoded protein: CASSRDGGSSYNSPLHF.

The chain links TRBV7-9 to TRBJ1-6, with D possibly matching TRBD1 (6 bases). V was cut by 4 bases and J by 8 bases, with 15 bases left in between. The germline V gene has CDR1 SEHNR and CDR2 FQNEAQ (reference sequence). The CDR3 runs to 15 residues. CDR3 sequence: CASSSRKGGDSPLHF. As DNA, the CDR3 is TGTGCCAGCAGCTCCCGAAAGGGGGGCGATTCACCCCTCCACTTT.

This clonotype has only one observation. The CDR3 DNA reads as TGTGCCTGGAGTGTAAGGGCGGGATTTTGGTCCTACGAGCAGTACTTC. Translating gives CAWSVRAGFWSYEQYF. This chain connects TRBV30 to TRBJ2-7, with D possibly being TRBD2 (6 bases). Germline lookup yields CDR1 GTSNPN and CDR2 SVGIG (reference sequence). This CDR3 contains 16 residues. With 0 bases removed from V and 1 base from J, the gap between germline ends came to 16 bases.

This clonotype was recorded a few times. The chain couples TRBV10-3 to TRBJ1-1; a possible D gene is TRBD1 (6 bases). V was cut by 6 bases and J by 3 bases, with 14 bases left in between. The CDR3 runs 14 residues. The germline V gene encodes CDR1 ENHRY and CDR2 SYGVKD. The CDR3 bases are TGTGCCATCAGGGAACGACAGGACTACACTGAAGCTTTCTTT. Translating it yields CAIRERQDYTEAFF.

This chain links TRBV20-1 with TRBJ1-1; 7 bases map to TRBD1. The V gene's germline CDR1 is DFQATT and CDR2 SNEGSKA (reference sequence). V lost 0 bases and J lost 3; bases outside the gene matches: 4. This CDR3 is built from 14 residues. CDR3 loop: CSARENRGYTEAFF. CDR3 nucleotide sequence: TGCAGTGCTAGAGAGAACAGGGGATACACTGAAGCTTTCTTT.

As for this clonotype: No conserved phenylalanine or tryptophan ends this CDR3, so it is likely a read error. In nucleotides, the CDR3 is TGTGCCAGCAGCCCCAAGGGGGCCCGAGGTTGGGACCATGAGCAGTTCTTA. Protein product: CASSPKGARGWDHEQFL. The chain recombines TRBV2 with TRBJ2-1; TRBD1 agrees at 7 bases. Germline CDR1 reads SNHLY; CDR2 reads FYNNEI. V was clipped by 6 bases and J by 8 bases; unmatched bases: 19. This CDR3 comprises 17 residues.